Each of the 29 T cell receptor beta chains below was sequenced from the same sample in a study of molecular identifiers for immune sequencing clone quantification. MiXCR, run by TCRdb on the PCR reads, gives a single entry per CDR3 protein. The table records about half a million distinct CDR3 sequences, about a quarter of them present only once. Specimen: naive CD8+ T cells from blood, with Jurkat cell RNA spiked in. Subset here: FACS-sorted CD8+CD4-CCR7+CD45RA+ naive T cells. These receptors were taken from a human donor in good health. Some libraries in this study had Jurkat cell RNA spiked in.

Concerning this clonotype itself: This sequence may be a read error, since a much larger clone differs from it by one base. The CDR3 DNA is TGTGCCAGCAGCCCCGACGGGACTTTTATTGAAGCTTTCTTT. Encoded protein: CASSPDGTFIEAFF. V and J are TRBV7-9 and TRBJ1-1; the D gene is possibly TRBD1 (5 bases). Germline CDR1 reads SEHNR; CDR2 reads FQNEAQ (reference sequence). The CDR3 consists of 14 residues. Deletions cut 5 bases from V and 7 bases from J, with 17 bases between.

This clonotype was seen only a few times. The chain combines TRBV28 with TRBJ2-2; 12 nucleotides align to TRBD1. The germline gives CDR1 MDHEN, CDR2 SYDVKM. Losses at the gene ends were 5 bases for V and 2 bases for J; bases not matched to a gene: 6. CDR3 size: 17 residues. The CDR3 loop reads CASSPGDRGLNTGELFF. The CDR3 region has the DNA TGTGCCAGCAGTCCGGGGGACAGGGGGCTCAACACCGGGGAGCTGTTTTTT.

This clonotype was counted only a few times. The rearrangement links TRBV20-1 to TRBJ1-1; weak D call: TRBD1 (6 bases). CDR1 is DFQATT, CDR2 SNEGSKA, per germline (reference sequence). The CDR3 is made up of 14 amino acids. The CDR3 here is CSVGGDNMYTEAFF. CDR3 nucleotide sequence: TGCAGCGTCGGGGGGGACAACATGTATACTGAAGCTTTCTTT.

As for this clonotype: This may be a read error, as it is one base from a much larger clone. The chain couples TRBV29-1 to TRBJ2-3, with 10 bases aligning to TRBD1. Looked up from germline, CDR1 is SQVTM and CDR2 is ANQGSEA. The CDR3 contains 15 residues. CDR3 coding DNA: TGCAGCGTTGTGGGACAGGGGATTGGCACAGGTACGCAGTATTTT. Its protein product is CSVVGQGIGTGTQYF.

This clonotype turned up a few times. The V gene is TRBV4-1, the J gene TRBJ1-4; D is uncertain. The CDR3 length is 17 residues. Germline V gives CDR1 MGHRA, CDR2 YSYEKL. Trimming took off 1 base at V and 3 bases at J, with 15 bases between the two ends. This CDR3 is CASSQVRRIGSNEKLFF. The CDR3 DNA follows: TGCGCCAGCAGCCAAGTTAGGAGGATTGGATCTAATGAAAAACTGTTTTTT.

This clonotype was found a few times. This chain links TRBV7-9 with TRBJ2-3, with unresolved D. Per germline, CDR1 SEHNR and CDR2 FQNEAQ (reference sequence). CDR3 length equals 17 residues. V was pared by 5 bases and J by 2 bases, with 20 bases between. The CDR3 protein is CASSPPVRARTTDTQYF. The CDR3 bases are TGTGCCAGCAGCCCCCCCGTACGGGCGCGAACCACAGATACGCAGTATTTT.

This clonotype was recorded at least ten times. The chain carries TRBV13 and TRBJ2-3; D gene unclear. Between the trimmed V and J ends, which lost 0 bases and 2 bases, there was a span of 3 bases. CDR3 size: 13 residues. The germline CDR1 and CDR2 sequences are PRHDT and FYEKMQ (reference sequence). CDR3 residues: CASSLGYTDTQYF. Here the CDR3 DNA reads TGTGCCAGCAGCTTAGGATACACAGATACGCAGTATTTT.

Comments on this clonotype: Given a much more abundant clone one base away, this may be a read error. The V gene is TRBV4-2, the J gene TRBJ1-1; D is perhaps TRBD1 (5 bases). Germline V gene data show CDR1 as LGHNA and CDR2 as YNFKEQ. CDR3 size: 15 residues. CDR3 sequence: CASSQVGGLDTEAYF. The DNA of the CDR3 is TGTGCCAGCAGCCAAGTGGGGGGACTGGACACTGAAGCTTACTTT.

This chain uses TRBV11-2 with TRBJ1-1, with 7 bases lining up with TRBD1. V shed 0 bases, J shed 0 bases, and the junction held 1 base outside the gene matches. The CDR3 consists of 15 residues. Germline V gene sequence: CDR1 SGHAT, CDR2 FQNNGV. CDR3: CASSLDGQVNTEAFF. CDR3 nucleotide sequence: TGTGCCAGCAGCTTAGATGGACAGGTGAACACTGAAGCTTTCTTT. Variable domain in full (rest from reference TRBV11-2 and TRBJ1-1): EAGVAQSPRYKIIEKRQSVAFWCNPISGHATLYWYQQILGQGPKLLIQFQNNGVVDDSQLPKDRFSAERLKGVDSTLKIQPAKLEDSAVYLCASSLDGQVNTEAFFGQGTRLTVV.

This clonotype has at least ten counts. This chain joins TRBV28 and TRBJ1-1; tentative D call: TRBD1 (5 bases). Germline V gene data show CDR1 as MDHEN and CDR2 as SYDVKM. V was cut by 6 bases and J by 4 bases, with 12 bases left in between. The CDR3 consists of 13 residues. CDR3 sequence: CASSRRGSTEAFF. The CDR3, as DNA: TGTGCCAGCAGCCGCCGGGGCAGCACTGAAGCTTTCTTT.

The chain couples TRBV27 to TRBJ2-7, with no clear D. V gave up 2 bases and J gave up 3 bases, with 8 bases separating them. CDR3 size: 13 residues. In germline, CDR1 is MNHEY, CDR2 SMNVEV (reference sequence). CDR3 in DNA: TGTGCCAGCAGTTTAACCCCCCTCTACGAGCAGTACTTC. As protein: CASSLTPLYEQYF.

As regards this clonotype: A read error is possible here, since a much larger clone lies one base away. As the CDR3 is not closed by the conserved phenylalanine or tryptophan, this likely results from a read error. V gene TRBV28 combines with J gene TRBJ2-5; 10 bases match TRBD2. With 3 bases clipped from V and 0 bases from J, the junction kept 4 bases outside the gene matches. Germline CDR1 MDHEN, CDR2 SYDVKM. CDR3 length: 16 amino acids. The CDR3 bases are TGTGCCAGCAGTTTCGGGACTAGCGCGTACCAAGAGACCCAGTACCTC. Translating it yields CASSFGTSAYQETQYL.

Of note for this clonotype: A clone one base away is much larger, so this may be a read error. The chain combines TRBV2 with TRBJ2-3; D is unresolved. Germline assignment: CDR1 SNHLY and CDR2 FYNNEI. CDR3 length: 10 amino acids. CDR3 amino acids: CVSITDTQYF. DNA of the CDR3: TGTGTCAGCATTACAGATACGCAGTATTTT.

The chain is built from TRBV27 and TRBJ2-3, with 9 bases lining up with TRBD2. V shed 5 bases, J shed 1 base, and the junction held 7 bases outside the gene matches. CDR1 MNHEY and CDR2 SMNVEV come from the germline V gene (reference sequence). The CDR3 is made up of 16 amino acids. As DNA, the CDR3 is TGTGCCAGCAGTCCCGGACTAGCGACCCGCACAGATACGCAGTATTTT. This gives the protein CASSPGLATRTDTQYF.

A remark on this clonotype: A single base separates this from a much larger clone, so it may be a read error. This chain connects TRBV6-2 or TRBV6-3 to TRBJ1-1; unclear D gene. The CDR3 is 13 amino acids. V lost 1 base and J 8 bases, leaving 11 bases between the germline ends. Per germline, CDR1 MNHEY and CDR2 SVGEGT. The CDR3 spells CASSYLTTMEAFF. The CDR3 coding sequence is TGTGCCAGCAGTTACTTGACGACGATGGAAGCTTTCTTT.

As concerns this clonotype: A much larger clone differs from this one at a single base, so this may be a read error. CDR3 DNA: TGCGCCGGCAGCCAAGATTTTTTGAGAGGGACAGATACGCAGTATTTT. Protein: CAGSQDFLRGTDTQYF. The chain uses TRBV4-3 and TRBJ2-3; possibly TRBD2 for D (5 bases). The CDR3 totals 16 residues. Per the germline V gene, CDR1 is LGHNA and CDR2 is YSLEER.

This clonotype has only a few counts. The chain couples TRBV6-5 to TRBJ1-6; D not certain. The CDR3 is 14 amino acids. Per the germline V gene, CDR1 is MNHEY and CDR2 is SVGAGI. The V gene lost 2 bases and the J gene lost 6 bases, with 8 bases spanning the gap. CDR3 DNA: TGTGCCAGCAGTTACGCAGAGATTAATTCACCCCTCCACTTT. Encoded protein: CASSYAEINSPLHF.

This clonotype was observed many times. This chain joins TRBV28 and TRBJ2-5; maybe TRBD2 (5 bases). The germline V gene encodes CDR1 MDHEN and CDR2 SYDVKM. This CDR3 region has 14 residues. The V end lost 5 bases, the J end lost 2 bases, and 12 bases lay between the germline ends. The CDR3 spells CASSLRTGQETQYF. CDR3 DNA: TGTGCCAGCAGTCTTAGAACGGGGCAAGAGACCCAGTACTTC. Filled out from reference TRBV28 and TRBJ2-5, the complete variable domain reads DVKVTQSSRYLVKRTGEKVFLECVQDMDHENMFWYRQDPGLGLRLIYFSYDVKMKEKGDIPEGYSVSREKKERFSLILESASTNQTSMYLCASSLRTGQETQYFGPGTRLLVL.

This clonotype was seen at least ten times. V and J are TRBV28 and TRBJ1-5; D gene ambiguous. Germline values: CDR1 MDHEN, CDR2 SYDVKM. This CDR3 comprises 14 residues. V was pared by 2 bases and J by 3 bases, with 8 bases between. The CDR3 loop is CASSLEFDNQPQHF. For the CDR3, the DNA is TGTGCCAGCAGTTTAGAATTTGACAATCAGCCCCAGCATTTT.

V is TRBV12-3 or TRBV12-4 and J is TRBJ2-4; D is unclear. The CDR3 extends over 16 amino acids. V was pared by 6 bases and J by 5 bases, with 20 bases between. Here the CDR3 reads CASSLPLGQVENIQYF. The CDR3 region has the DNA TGTGCCAGCAGCCTCCCTTTAGGGCAGGTTGAAAACATTCAGTACTTC.

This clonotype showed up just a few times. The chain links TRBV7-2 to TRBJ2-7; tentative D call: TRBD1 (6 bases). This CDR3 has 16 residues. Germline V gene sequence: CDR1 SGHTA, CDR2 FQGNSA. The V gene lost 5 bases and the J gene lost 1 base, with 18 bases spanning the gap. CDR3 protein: CASSILPGQTSYEQYF. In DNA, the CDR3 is TGTGCCAGCAGCATACTACCGGGACAAACGTCCTACGAGCAGTACTTC.

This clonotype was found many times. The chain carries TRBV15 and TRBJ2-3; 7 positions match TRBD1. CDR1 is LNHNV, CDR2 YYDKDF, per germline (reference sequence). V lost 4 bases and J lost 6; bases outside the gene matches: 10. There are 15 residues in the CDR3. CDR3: CATSNRGSLVDTQYF. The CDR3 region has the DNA TGTGCCACCAGCAACAGGGGATCGCTAGTCGATACGCAGTATTTT.

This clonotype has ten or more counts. CDR3 DNA sequence: TGTGCCAGCAGCTACCAGACTAGCGGGAGTAATACGCAGTATTTT. Translating gives CASSYQTSGSNTQYF. The rearrangement links TRBV13 to TRBJ2-3; TRBD2 aligns across 12 bases. The CDR3 runs to 15 residues. Trimming took 4 bases from V and 7 from J; bases not matched to a gene: 6. From germline, CDR1 is PRHDT and CDR2 FYEKMQ (reference sequence).

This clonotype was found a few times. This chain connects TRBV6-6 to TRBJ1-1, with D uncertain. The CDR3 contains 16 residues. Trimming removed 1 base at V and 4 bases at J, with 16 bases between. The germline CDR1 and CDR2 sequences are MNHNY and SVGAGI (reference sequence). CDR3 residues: CASSYYAAGKGTEAFF. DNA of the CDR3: TGTGCCAGCAGTTACTACGCGGCGGGGAAAGGCACTGAAGCTTTCTTT.

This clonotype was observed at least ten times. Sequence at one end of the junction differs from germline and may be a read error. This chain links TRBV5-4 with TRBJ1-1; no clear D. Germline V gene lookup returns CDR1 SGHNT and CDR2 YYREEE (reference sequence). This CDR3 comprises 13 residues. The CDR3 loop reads CASSLEANTEAFF. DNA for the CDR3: TGCGCCAGCAGCTTGGAGGCGAACACTGAAGCTTTCTTT.

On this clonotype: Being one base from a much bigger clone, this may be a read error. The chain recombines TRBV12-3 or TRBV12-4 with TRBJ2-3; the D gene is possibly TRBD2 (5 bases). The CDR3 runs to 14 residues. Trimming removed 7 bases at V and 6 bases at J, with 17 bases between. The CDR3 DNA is TGTGCCAGCAATCCGCACCGGGGAGACGATACGCAGTATTTT. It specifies CASNPHRGDDTQYF.

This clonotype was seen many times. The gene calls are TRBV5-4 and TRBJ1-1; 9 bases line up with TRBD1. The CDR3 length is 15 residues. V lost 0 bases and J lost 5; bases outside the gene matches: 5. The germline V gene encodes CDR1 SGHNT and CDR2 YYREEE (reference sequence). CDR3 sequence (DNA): TGTGCCAGCAGCTTGGAGAGGGACAGGGCGACTGAAGCTTTCTTT. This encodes CASSLERDRATEAFF.

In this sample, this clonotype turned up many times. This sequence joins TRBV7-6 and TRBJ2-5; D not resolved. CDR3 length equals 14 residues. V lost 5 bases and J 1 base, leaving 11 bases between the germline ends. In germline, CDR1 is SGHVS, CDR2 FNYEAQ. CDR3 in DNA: TGTGCCAGCAGCCCGACGCTGGGCCAAGAGACCCAGTACTTC. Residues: CASSPTLGQETQYF.

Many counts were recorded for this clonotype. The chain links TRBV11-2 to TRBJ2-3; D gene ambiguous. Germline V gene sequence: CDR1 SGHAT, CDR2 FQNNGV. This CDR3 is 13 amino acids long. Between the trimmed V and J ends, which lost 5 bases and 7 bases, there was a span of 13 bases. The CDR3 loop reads CASSHANRYTQYF. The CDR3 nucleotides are TGTGCCAGCAGCCACGCGAACAGATATACGCAGTATTTT.